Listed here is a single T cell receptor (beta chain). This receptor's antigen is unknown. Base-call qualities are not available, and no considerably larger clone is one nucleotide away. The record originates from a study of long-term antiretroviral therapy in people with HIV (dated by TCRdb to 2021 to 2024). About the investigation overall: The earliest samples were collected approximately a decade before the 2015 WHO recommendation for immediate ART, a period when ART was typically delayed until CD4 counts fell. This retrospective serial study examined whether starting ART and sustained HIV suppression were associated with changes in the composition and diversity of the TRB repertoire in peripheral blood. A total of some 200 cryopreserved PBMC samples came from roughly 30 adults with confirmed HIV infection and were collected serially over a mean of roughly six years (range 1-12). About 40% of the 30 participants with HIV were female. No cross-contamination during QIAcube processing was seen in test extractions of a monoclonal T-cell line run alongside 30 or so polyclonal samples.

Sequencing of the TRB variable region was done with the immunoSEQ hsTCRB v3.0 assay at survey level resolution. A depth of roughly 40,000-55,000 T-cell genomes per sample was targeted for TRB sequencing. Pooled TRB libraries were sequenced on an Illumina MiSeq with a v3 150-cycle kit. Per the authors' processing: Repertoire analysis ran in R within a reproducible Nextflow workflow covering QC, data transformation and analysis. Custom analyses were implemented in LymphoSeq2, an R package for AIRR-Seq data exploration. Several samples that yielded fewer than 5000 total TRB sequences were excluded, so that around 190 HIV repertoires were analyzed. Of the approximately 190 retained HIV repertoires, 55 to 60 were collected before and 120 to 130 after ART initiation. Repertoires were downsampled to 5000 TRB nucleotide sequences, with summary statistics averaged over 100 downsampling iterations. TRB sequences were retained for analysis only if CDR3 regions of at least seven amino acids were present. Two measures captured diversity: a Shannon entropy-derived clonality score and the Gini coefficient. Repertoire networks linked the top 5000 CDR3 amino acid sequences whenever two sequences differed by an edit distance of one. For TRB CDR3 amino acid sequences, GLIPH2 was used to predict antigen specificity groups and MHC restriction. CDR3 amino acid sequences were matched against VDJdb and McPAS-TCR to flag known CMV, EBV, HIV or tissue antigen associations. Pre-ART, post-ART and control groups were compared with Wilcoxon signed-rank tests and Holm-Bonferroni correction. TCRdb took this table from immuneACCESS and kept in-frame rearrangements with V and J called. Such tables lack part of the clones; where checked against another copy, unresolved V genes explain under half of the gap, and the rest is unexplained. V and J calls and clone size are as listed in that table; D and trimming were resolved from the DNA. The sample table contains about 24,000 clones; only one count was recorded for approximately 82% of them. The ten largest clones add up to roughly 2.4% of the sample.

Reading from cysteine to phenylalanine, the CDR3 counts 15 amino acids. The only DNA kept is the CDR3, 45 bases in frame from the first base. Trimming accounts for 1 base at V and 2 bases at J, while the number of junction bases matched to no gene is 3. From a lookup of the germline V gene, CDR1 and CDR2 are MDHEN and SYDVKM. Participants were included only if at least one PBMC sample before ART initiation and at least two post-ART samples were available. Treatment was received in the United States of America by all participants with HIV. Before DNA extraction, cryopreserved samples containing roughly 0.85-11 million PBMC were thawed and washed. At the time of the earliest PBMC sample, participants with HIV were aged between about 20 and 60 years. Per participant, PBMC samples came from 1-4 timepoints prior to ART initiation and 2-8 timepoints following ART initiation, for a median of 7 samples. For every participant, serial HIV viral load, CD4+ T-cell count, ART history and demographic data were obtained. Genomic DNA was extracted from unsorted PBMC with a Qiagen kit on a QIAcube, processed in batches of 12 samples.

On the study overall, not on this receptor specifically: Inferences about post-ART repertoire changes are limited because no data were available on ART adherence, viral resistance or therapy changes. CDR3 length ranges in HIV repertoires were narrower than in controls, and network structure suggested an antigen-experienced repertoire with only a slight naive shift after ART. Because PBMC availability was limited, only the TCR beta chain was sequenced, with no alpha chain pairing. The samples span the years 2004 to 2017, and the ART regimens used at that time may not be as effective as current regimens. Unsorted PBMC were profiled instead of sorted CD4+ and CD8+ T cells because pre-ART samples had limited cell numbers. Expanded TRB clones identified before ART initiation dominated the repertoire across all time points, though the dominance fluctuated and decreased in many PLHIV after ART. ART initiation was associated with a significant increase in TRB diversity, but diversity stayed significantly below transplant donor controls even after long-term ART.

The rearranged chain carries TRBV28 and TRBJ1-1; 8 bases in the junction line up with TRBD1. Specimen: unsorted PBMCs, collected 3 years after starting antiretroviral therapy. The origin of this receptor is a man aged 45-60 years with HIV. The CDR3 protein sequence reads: CASSLLQGENTEAFF. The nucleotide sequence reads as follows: TGTGCCAGCAGTTTATTACAGGGGGAAAACACTGAAGCTTTCTTT.